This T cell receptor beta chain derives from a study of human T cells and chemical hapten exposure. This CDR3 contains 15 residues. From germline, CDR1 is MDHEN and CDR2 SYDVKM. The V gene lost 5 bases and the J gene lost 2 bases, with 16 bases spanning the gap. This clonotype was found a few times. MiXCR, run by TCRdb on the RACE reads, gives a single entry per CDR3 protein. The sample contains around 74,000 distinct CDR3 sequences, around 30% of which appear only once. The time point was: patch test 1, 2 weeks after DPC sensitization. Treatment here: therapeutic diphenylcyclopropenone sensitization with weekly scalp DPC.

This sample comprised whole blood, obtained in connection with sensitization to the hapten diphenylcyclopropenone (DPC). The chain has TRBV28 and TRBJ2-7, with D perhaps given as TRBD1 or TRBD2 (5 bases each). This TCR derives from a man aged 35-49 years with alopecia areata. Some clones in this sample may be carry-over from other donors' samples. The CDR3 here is CASSAWTGRAYEQYF. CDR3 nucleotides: TGTGCCAGCAGTGCATGGACGGGGCGGGCCTACGAGCAGTACTTC.